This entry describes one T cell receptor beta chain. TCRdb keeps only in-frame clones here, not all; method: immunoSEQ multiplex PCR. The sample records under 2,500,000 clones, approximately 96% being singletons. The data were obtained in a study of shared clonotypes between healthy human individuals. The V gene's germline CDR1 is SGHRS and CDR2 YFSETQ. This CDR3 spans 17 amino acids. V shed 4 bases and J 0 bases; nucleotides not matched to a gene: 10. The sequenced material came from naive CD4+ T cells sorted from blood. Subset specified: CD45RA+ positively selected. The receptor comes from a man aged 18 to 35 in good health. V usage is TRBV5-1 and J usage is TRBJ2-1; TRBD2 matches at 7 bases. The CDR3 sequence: CASSAIAGASSYNEQFF. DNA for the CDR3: TGCGCCAGCAGCGCGATAGCGGGTGCGAGCTCCTACAATGAGCAGTTCTTC.